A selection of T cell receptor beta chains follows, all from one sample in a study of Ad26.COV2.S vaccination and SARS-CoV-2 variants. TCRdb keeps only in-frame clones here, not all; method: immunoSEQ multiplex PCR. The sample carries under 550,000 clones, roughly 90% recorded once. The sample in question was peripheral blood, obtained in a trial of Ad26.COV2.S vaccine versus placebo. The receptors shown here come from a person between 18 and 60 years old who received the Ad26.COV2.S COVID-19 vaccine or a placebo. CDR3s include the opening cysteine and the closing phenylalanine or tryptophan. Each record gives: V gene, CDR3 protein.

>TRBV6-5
CASTRAPGEKLFF
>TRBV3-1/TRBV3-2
CASSQVRGSTGELFF
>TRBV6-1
CASSEGQGVSGANVLTF
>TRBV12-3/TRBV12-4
CASSLRGYGYTF
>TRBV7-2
CASSLALTGTGGPGMDTQYF
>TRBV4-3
CASSQNWGQSYEQYF
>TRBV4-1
CASSQGRGRDSPLHF
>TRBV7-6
CASSLGLAATGELFF
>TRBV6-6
CASRRASYEQYF
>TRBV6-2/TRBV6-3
CASSPGNSYEQYF
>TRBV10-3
CAISEPRAGITYEQYF
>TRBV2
CASRRGQSYNSPLHF
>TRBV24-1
CATSDLSRGGAGELFF
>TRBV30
CAWSTGAFNQPQHF
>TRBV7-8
CASSRLAGVETQYF
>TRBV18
CASSLFENEQFF
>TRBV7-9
CASSLASTGREKLFF
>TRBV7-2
CASSLVRAGGAPQETQYF
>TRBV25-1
CASSYATLGYSTDTQYF
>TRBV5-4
CASSLGVWGSDYEQYF
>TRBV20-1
CSARQVAALHF
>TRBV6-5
CASSPAATRNTIYF
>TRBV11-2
CASSLTGTGSPNTGELFF
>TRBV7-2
CASSSQGAGQPQHF
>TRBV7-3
CASSLTPGQDLKHSNQPQHF
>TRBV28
CASSSPGGPSYEQYF
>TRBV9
CASSADGRVMDEQYF
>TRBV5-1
CASSSRASSSGNTIYF
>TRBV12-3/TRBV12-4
CASSLARDSPLHF
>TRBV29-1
CSAAGLVRQTNTGELFF
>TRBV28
CASSFFVGQGKYEQYF
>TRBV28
CASIDWGTGGYEQYF
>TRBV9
CASSGGGEKEKLFF
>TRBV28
CASSSSMASGIPPGLNSPLHF
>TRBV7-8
CASSFRGTTGELFF
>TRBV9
CASSYLGRGADTQYF
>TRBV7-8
CASSLAEGTYEQYF
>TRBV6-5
CASIAAATNEKLFF
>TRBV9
CASSVGSFSYEQYF
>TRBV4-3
CASSQDRDTNYEQYF
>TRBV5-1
CASRLYEQYF
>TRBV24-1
CATSDLRQGASDEQFF
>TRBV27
CASSFAGPYEQYF
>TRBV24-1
CATSDPLRTESSYNEQFF
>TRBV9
CASSVGQGSHEQYF
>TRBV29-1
CSVLRNTEAFF
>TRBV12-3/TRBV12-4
CASRGRVRGEQYF
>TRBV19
CASSIDDGRAPTNEKLFF
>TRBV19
CATRATSSYNEQFF
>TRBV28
CASSSHGVRPNQPQHF
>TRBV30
CAWSPPLGRSNQPQHF
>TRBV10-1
CASSDRGLAGRETQYF
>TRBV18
CASSPTGSVHEQYF
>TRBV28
CASSLTRAEKLFF